These 27 T cell receptor beta chains originate from one sample sequenced in a study of read filtering for tumor transcriptome and immune sequencing. Molecular barcoded adaptors covering alpha/delta and beta/gamma chains were used on roughly 400 ng RNA. From the reads, TCRdb called clonotypes with MiXCR, one entry per CDR3 protein. Among some 41,000 distinct CDR3 sequences listed, approximately 13% were seen once. The material sequenced was a population of CD138-negative cells sorted from bone marrow. The receptors derive from a donor at least 40 years old with multiple myeloma.

This clonotype was observed many times. V gene TRBV11-2 combines with J gene TRBJ1-1; possible D gene TRBD1, 5 bases. The germline V gene has CDR1 SGHAT and CDR2 FQNNGV. Trimming stripped 4 bases from V and 5 bases from J, with 17 bases between. There are 15 residues in the CDR3. The CDR3 protein is CASSSGGRGWTEAFF. DNA of the CDR3: TGTGCCAGCAGCTCGGGGGGACGGGGGTGGACTGAAGCTTTCTTT.

In its sample, this clonotype was seen many times. The rearrangement joins TRBV29-1 to TRBJ2-3, with 10 bases aligning to TRBD2. Trimming at V came to 4 bases and at J to 4 bases, leaving 5 bases not matched to a gene. The CDR3 has 14 residues. Germline V gene lookup returns CDR1 SQVTM and CDR2 ANQGSEA. As DNA, the CDR3 is TGCAGCGTTGGCAAGAGCGGGAGGGCAGATACGCAGTATTTT. Its translation: CSVGKSGRADTQYF.

In this sample, this clonotype turned up many times. The chain combines TRBV2 with TRBJ2-3; 15 nucleotides agree with TRBD2. The germline V gene encodes CDR1 SNHLY and CDR2 FYNNEI. V was clipped by 10 bases and J by 6 bases; unmatched bases: 5. CDR3 length: 14 amino acids. The CDR3 nucleotides read TGTGCCACCGCGGGACTAGCGGGAGGCGATACGCAGTATTTT. This sequence encodes CATAGLAGGDTQYF.

This clonotype was detected many times. The chain combines TRBV12-3 or TRBV12-4 with TRBJ2-4; D is uncertain. The ends were cut back, 3 bases at V and 1 base at J, with 10 bases in the middle. The CDR3 is 15 residues long. CDR3 residues: CASSFNHGAKNIQYF. The DNA for the CDR3 is TGTGCCAGCAGTTTTAACCACGGGGCCAAAAACATTCAGTACTTC.

This clonotype was seen at least ten times. The chain has TRBV6-5 and TRBJ2-3; 10 bases map to TRBD2. Trimming cost V 2 bases and J 6 bases; bases outside gene matches: 8. The CDR3 has 16 amino acids. Germline V gene data show CDR1 as MNHEY and CDR2 as SVGAGI. This CDR3 is CASSYRSGRAGDTQYF. The CDR3 nucleotides are TGTGCCAGCAGTTACCGGAGCGGGAGGGCCGGGGATACGCAGTATTTT.

This clonotype is judged medium-sized. The V call is TRBV7-2, the J call TRBJ1-6; possible D gene TRBD1, 5 bases. CDR3 length equals 14 residues. CDR1 and CDR2 (germline): SGHTA, FQGNSA. V was cut by 3 bases and J by 5 bases, with 8 bases left in between. The CDR3 bases are TGTGCCAGCAGCTTTGGAGGGGATAATTCACCCCTCCACTTT. Protein product: CASSFGGDNSPLHF. Full variable domain (rest looked up from reference TRBV7-2 and TRBJ1-6): GAGVSQSPSNKVTEKGKDVELRCDPISGHTALYWYRQSLGQGLEFLIYFQGNSAPDKSGLPSDRFSAERTGGSVSTLTIQRTQQEDSAVYLCASSFGGDNSPLHFGNGTRLTVT.

The sample holds many counts of this clonotype. The chain is built from TRBV3-1 and TRBJ2-1; D is ambiguous. The V gene's germline CDR1 is LGHDT and CDR2 YNNKEL (reference sequence). This CDR3 comprises 12 residues. V was clipped by 4 bases and J by 9 bases, with 10 bases between them. The CDR3 spells CASSLLVTEQFF. In DNA, the CDR3 is TGTGCCAGCAGCCTTTTAGTAACTGAGCAGTTCTTC.

The table lists this clonotype with many counts. The V call is TRBV11-1, the J call TRBJ2-5; possibly TRBD1 for D (6 bases). CDR3 length equals 14 residues. CDR1 and CDR2 (germline): SGHAT, FQDESV (reference sequence). Deletions cut 4 bases from V and 0 bases from J, with 9 bases between. CDR3 DNA sequence: TGTGCCAGCAGCTCCGACAGGTACCAAGAGACCCAGTACTTC. Translation: CASSSDRYQETQYF. Full variable domain (outside the CDR3, taken from reference TRBV11-1 and TRBJ2-5): EAEVAQSPRYKITEKSQAVAFWCDPISGHATLYWYRQILGQGPELLVQFQDESVVDDSQLPKDRFSAERLKGVDSTLKIQPAELGDSAMYLCASSSDRYQETQYFGPGTRLLVL.

In this sample, this clonotype turned up many times. V is TRBV7-9 and J is TRBJ2-1, with D unresolved. This CDR3 has 12 amino acids. Germline V gene data show CDR1 as SEHNR and CDR2 as FQNEAQ (reference sequence). Trimming left V 2 bases short and J 2 bases short, with 1 base between. CDR3 nucleotides: TGTGCCAGCAGCTTAACCTACAATGAGCAGTTCTTC. Amino acid sequence: CASSLTYNEQFF. The full variable domain, completed using reference TRBV7-9 and TRBJ2-1, is DTGVSQNPRHKITKRGQNVTFRCDPISEHNRLYWYRQTLGQGPEFLTYFQNEAQLEKSRLLSDRFSAERPKGSFSTLEIQRTEQGDSAMYLCASSLTYNEQFFGPGTRLTVL.

There are a few counts of this clonotype. The chain links TRBV12-3 or TRBV12-4 to TRBJ2-3; D gene uncertain. V shed 4 bases and J shed 6 bases, with 5 bases lying between them. CDR3 length: 11 residues. The CDR3 bases are TGTGCCAGCAGTTCGATGGATACGCAGTATTTT. Translation gives CASSSMDTQYF.

In this sample, this clonotype turned up many times. A much more abundant neighbour one base away suggests this may be a read error. The chain has TRBV2 and TRBJ2-5; 9 bases map to TRBD2. The CDR3 totals 14 residues. CDR1 and CDR2 from the germline V gene are SNHLY and FYNNEI. The CDR3 nucleotides are TGTGTCAGCAGTGATCTAGCGGGACAAGAGACCCAGTACTTC. Translating gives CVSSDLAGQETQYF. Full variable domain (missing parts from reference TRBV2 and TRBJ2-5): EPEVTQTPSHQVTQMGQEVILRCVPISNHLYFYWYRQILGQKVEFLVSFYNNEISEKSEIFDDQFSVERPDGSNFTLKIRSTKLEDSAMYFCVSSDLAGQETQYFGPGTRLLVL.

Ten or more counts support this clonotype. The chain links TRBV20-1 to TRBJ2-1; 7 bases map to TRBD2. The V gene end was trimmed by 3 bases and the J gene end by 1 base; junction bases not matched to a gene: 0. Per germline, CDR1 DFQATT and CDR2 SNEGSKA (reference sequence). The CDR3 length is 13 residues. The CDR3 DNA reads TGCAGTGCTAGTAGCGGGTCCTACAATGAGCAGTTCTTC. Residues: CSASSGSYNEQFF.

At least ten counts were recorded for this clonotype. V and J are TRBV7-9 and TRBJ1-5; D unclear. Germline assignment: CDR1 SEHNR and CDR2 FQNEAQ (reference sequence). The CDR3 sequence is 12 residues long. Deletions cut 3 bases from V and 4 bases from J, with 4 bases between. CDR3 nucleotides: TGTGCCAGCAGCTTTATGAATCAGCCCCAGCATTTT. Translating it yields CASSFMNQPQHF. Complete variable domain (other parts from reference TRBV7-9 and TRBJ1-5): DTGVSQNPRHKITKRGQNVTFRCDPISEHNRLYWYRQTLGQGPEFLTYFQNEAQLEKSRLLSDRFSAERPKGSFSTLEIQRTEQGDSAMYLCASSFMNQPQHFGDGTRLSIL.

This clonotype was seen at least ten times. J is TRBJ1-1 and V is TRBV20-1; possible D gene TRBD1, 6 bases. Germline V gives CDR1 DFQATT, CDR2 SNEGSKA (reference sequence). Trimming took off 6 bases at V and 1 base at J, with 15 bases between the two ends. The CDR3 sequence is 14 residues long. CDR3 loop: CSARPGHRNTEAFF. The CDR3 coding sequence is TGCAGTGCCAGACCGGGACATAGGAACACTGAAGCTTTCTTT.

In this sample, this clonotype turned up many times. The rearrangement uses TRBV6-5 and TRBJ1-1; 7 bases match TRBD1. CDR1 and CDR2 (germline): MNHEY, SVGAGI. The CDR3 contains 14 residues. V gave up 6 bases and J gave up 3 bases; unmatched junction bases: 7. This CDR3 reads CASSQPGGYTEAFF. DNA of the CDR3: TGTGCCAGCAGCCAGCCAGGGGGATACACTGAAGCTTTCTTT.

This clonotype was recorded at least ten times. The chain joins TRBV19 to TRBJ2-1; tentatively, D is TRBD2 (6 bases). The germline gives CDR1 LNHDA, CDR2 SQIVND (reference sequence). V lost 4 bases to trimming and J lost 12 bases, with 16 bases between them. This CDR3 region has 13 residues. CDR3 sequence: CASSNTGTRRQFF. In nucleotides, the CDR3 is TGTGCCAGTAGTAACACCGGGACTCGCCGGCAGTTCTTC.

This clonotype was observed many times. The rearrangement joins TRBV20-1 to TRBJ1-5; TRBD1 is a possible D gene (5 bases). Germline V gene data show CDR1 as DFQATT and CDR2 as SNEGSKA (reference sequence). This CDR3 is built from 15 residues. The V and J ends lost 2 bases and 2 bases respectively, with 13 bases between them. DNA for the CDR3: TGCAGTGCTAGACCCAGGGTCCCTGGCAATCAGCCCCAGCATTTT. Its translation: CSARPRVPGNQPQHF.

Concerning this clonotype itself: A much larger clone is a single base away; this may be a read error. The chain has TRBV27 and TRBJ2-7, with D uncertain. The length of the CDR3 is 12 residues. Germline CDR1 is MNHEY and CDR2 is SMNVEV (reference sequence). The CDR3 spells CASGLDGSEQYF. The CDR3 nucleotides read TGTGCCAGCGGTTTAGATGGCTCCGAGCAGTACTTC.

In this sample, this clonotype turned up many times. This chain joins TRBV5-1 and TRBJ2-1; 7 bases map to TRBD2. V dropped 4 bases and J dropped 6; count of bases not matched to a gene: 7. CDR3 length: 14 amino acids. Germline CDR1 reads SGHRS; CDR2 reads YFSETQ. CDR3 region: CASSPGTTLNEQFF. The CDR3 coding sequence is TGCGCCAGCAGCCCCGGGACTACCCTCAATGAGCAGTTCTTC.

This clonotype was seen many times. This chain connects TRBV5-6 to TRBJ1-1; D is unclear. The CDR3 loop spans 11 amino acids. CDR1 and CDR2 from the germline V gene are SGHDT and YYEEEE. V lost 3 bases and J 3 bases, leaving 3 bases between the germline ends. The CDR3 protein is CASSSHTEAFF. CDR3 coding DNA: TGTGCCAGCAGCTCCCACACTGAAGCTTTCTTT.

This clonotype was counted at least ten times. This rearrangement joins TRBV7-3 to TRBJ1-1; D uncertain. CDR1 SGHTA and CDR2 FQGTGA come from the germline V gene. This CDR3 spans 14 amino acids. Trimming took off 1 base at V and 0 bases at J, with 6 bases between the two ends. Written as DNA, the CDR3 is TGTGCCAGCAGCTTAAAACGGATGAACACTGAAGCTTTCTTT. This gives the protein CASSLKRMNTEAFF.

This clonotype appeared many times. The chain combines TRBV10-3 with TRBJ2-1; D gene ambiguous. Germline loops: CDR1 ENHRY, CDR2 SYGVKD. This CDR3 comprises 13 residues. The V end was cut by 8 bases, the J end by 5 bases, with 13 bases between. The CDR3 DNA sequence: TGTGCCATCTTGGCCCCCAACGACAATGAGCAGTTCTTC. Its protein is CAILAPNDNEQFF.

The gene calls are TRBV20-1 and TRBJ2-2; D is unresolved. Trimming pared 5 bases from V and 3 bases from J, leaving 16 bases between. This CDR3 comprises 15 residues. Germline CDR1 DFQATT, CDR2 SNEGSKA (reference sequence). CDR3 DNA: TGCAGTGCTCGCCCAGGCAGCTATTACACCGGGGAGCTGTTTTTT. It translates to CSARPGSYYTGELFF.

The sample holds many counts of this clonotype. The V and J genes are TRBV20-1 and TRBJ2-3; TRBD2 matches 11 bases. CDR3 length: 18 residues. The V gene's germline CDR1 is DFQATT and CDR2 SNEGSKA (reference sequence). J gave up 7 bases and V 1 base, and 16 bases lay outside the gene matches. CDR3 protein: CSARVPAGLADSRYTQYF. Here the CDR3 DNA reads TGCAGTGCTAGAGTTCCGGCGGGACTAGCGGATAGTAGGTATACGCAGTATTTT.

This clonotype was recorded at least ten times. The chain has TRBV3-1 and TRBJ1-1; TRBD1 is a possible D gene (5 bases). Germline V gene lookup returns CDR1 LGHDT and CDR2 YNNKEL (reference sequence). Trimming pared 1 base from V and 4 bases from J, leaving 16 bases between. The CDR3 has 16 residues. In DNA form, the CDR3 reads TGTGCCAGCAGCCAAGTCTCGGGACTACCGGGCACTGAAGCTTTCTTT. Protein sequence: CASSQVSGLPGTEAFF.

This clonotype was seen at least ten times. V usage is TRBV6-2 or TRBV6-3 and J usage is TRBJ1-1; D gene uncertain. Trimming pared 6 bases from V and 6 bases from J, leaving 14 bases between. CDR1 and CDR2 (germline): MNHEY, SVGEGT. CDR3 length equals 13 residues. The CDR3 is CASSNGPWAEAFF. The CDR3 DNA sequence: TGTGCCAGCAGCAACGGGCCCTGGGCTGAAGCTTTCTTT.

With regard to this clonotype: Given a much more abundant clone one base away, this may be a read error. This chain uses TRBV6-2 or TRBV6-3 with TRBJ2-1; the D is unclear. This CDR3 is built from 12 residues. Germline loops: CDR1 MNHEY, CDR2 SVGEGT. The V gene lost 6 bases and the J gene lost 5 bases, with 8 bases spanning the gap. The CDR3 loop is CASRSTDNEQFF. The CDR3 region has the DNA TGTGCCAGCAGATCCACAGACAATGAGCAGTTCTTC.